Detailed here is one T cell receptor beta chain. This sample is part of a study of shared T cell receptors in the human thymus. After removal of 7 bases from V and 0 bases from J, the junction contained 6 bases not matched to a gene. Germline V lookup: CDR1 MNHNS, CDR2 SASEGT. This CDR3 comprises 15 residues. Some clones are missing from TCRdb's copy, which holds only in-frame ones; the method was immunoSEQ multiplex PCR. The table includes about 660,000 clones, 80% to 90% detected once. These sequences were also reported in another study, on human thymus T cells. That work states: Having surgery to correct congenital heart defects, healthy Finnish infants acted as the donors. The thymus tissue came from resections taken during corrective heart surgery. What appeared biased in thymic and blood repertoires was the usage of V and J genes. Overlap was high between thymic repertoires from unrelated individuals, as reported in related research.

The sequenced material came from thymocytes. This chain connects TRBV6-1 to TRBJ1-5; TRBD1 matches at 7 bases. This TCR came from a boy in the first two years of life with a congenital heart defect. DNA of the CDR3: TGTGCCAGCACCATGGGACAGATTAGCAATCAGCCCCAGCATTTT. Its protein product is CASTMGQISNQPQHF.